Sequencing of this TCR beta chain was carried out in a study of sequential checkpoint blockade in melanoma. Across the study: Randomization was 1:1 between first-line nivolumab→ipilimumab and ipilimumab→nivolumab. Each arm's sequence ended with maintenance nivolumab.

Assay used: immunoSEQ multiplex PCR; TCRdb lists only in-frame clones, some missing. Among fewer than 35,000 clones, approximately 86% were seen once, and the ten largest hold about a fifth. This clone was seen only a few times. As to treatment: randomized to nivolumab then ipilimumab (arm A) or the reverse (arm B). Patients had received no earlier DNA-damaging chemotherapy. Live CD3+CD8+ CD19− CD56− cells were sorted from PBMCs. The CDR3 length is 13 residues. Germline CDR1 reads MNHEY; CDR2 reads SMNVEV (reference sequence). Deletions cut 1 base from V and 5 bases from J, with 6 bases between. This receptor was obtained from a human donor with melanoma. V usage is TRBV27 and J usage is TRBJ1-5, with D uncertain. The sample was CD8+ T cells sorted from blood (inferred from file names), taken from a patient given nivolumab and ipilimumab in sequence. The CDR3 sequence: CASSLFRDQPQHF. The CDR3 region has the DNA TGTGCCAGCAGTTTATTCCGTGATCAGCCCCAGCATTTT.